This is a list of T cell receptor beta chains from one sample in a study of T-cell reconstitution after alpha-beta-depleted transplantation in children. One entry per CDR3 protein results from TCRdb running MiXCR on the PCR reads. In the table there are about 300,000 distinct CDR3 sequences, over 7% of which are singletons. The sequenced sample was peripheral blood, obtained 360 days after TCRalphabeta/CD19-depleted stem cell transplant. These receptors came from a female patient aged 2-9 years who had a stem cell transplant for Fanconi anemia, so the T cells may come from the graft donor. The CDR3 runs from the conserved cysteine through the conserved F or W. Fields, in order: CDR3 protein, V gene, J gene.

CSVRYTNTGELFF,TRBV29-1,TRBJ2-2
CASSLDRGNYGYTF,TRBV11-2,TRBJ1-2
CASRDHSYEQYF,TRBV28,TRBJ2-7
CASSLARLALYF,TRBV7-2,TRBJ2-5
CSAKHSSGETQYF,TRBV20-1,TRBJ2-5
CASSLANREETQYF,TRBV7-9,TRBJ2-5
CSVEGQGGASYEQYF,TRBV29-1,TRBJ2-7
CASSVLDSATGELFF,TRBV18,TRBJ2-2
CASSSPTGGQGSRVVTEAFF,TRBV6-2/TRBV6-3,TRBJ1-1
CASSISGGASDEQFF,TRBV19,TRBJ2-1
CVSSLAGEETQYF,TRBV27,TRBJ2-5
CASSLFGPFSSYNSPLHF,TRBV28,TRBJ1-6
CASSFGRGNREQYF,TRBV5-1,TRBJ2-7
CASSQNETQYF,TRBV12-3/TRBV12-4,TRBJ2-5
CATSPRTSGSGGELFF,TRBV15,TRBJ2-2
CSARARAVGTGELFF,TRBV20-1,TRBJ2-2
CASSGGQSYSNQPQHF,TRBV2,TRBJ1-5
CASSPLAGGSGANVLTF,TRBV5-1,TRBJ2-6
CASSFQRGGPETQYF,TRBV5-1,TRBJ2-5
CASSLGAKGIQYF,TRBV27,TRBJ2-4
CASRVTSGSYNEQFF,TRBV12-3/TRBV12-4,TRBJ2-1
CAISVTGGANTGELFF,TRBV10-3,TRBJ2-2